This record covers a single T cell receptor (beta chain). Being one base from a much bigger clone, this may be a read error. The data belong to a study of blood T cells in healthy people across ages. CDR1 and CDR2 (germline): LGHDT, YNNKEL (reference sequence). V shed 3 bases and J 6 bases; nucleotides not matched to a gene: 7. There are 16 residues in the CDR3. In each sample, at least 7 million PBMCs were isolated. Next came a second PCR, run for roughly 6 to 11 cycles, which used a sample-barcoded 5' primer along with a J-beta primer mix. Every sample gave at least 2.5 million paired-end reads containing CDR3. TCRdb recomputed calls from the 5' RACE reads with MiXCR, one row per CDR3 protein. The table includes 590,000 or so distinct CDR3 sequences, about 30% detected once.

The chain recombines TRBV3-1 with TRBJ2-1; 11 bases agree with TRBD2. The source of this sequence is a woman older than 75 in good health. Sequencing was carried out using blood. The CDR3 DNA reads TGTGCCAGCAGCCATTATAGCGGGGGGGCCGGCAATGAGCAGTTCTTC. Encoded protein: CASSHYSGGAGNEQFF.